This is a list of T cell receptor beta chains from one sample in a study of regulatory T cells in long-lasting Graves disease. TCRdb reprocessed the multiplex PCR reads via MiXCR and lists one record per CDR3 protein. The table has around 450,000 distinct CDR3 sequences, under 15% seen once; the top ten hold around 15%. This sample also belongs to another study, concerning T cells in Graves' hyperthyroidism and ophthalmopathy.

The starting material was peripheral blood mononuclear cells (PBMCs), obtained at new diagnosis, from a patient treated with antithyroid drugs. These receptor sequences come from a woman younger than 45 with Graves disease. Both conserved end residues are part of each CDR3. The order of the fields is V gene, CDR3 length, clone size, J gene, D gene, CDR3 protein, CDR3 DNA. The D gene is left open where the match is weak. Clone size, where shown, is once, few, many, or a class for clones that have expanded.

TRBV29-1	12	.	TRBJ1-3	.	CGVRSSGNTIYF	TGCGGGGTCAGGTCCTCTGGAAACACCATATATTTT
TRBV30	16	few	TRBJ2-1	TRBD2	CAWSVGLAGGYNEQFF	TGTGCCTGGAGTGTAGGGCTGGCGGGGGGCTACAATGAGCAGTTCTTC
TRBV5-1	16	few	TRBJ1-4	.	CASSPRGGATNEKLFF	TGCGCCAGCAGCCCCCGGGGGGGAGCAACTAATGAAAAACTGTTTTTT
TRBV24-1	16	many	TRBJ1-5	.	CATSGGGAGFNQPQHF	TGTGCCACCAGTGGAGGTGGGGCAGGGTTTAATCAGCCCCAGCATTTT
TRBV11-1	16	many	TRBJ2-1	TRBD2	CASSPGNSGLNNEQFF	TGTGCCAGCAGCCCAGGCAATAGCGGGTTAAACAATGAGCAGTTCTTC
TRBV15	12	many	TRBJ2-7	.	CATSVGVGEQYF	TGTGCCACCAGCGTAGGGGTTGGCGAGCAGTACTTC
TRBV4-1	15	.	TRBJ2-3	.	CASRWVGLASDTQYF	TGCGCCAGCAGGTGGGTCGGACTGGCGTCGGATACGCAGTATTTT
TRBV28	17	few	TRBJ1-5	TRBD1	CASRRDRGSLSNQPQHF	TGTGCCAGCAGAAGGGACAGGGGCTCCCTGAGCAATCAGCCCCAGCATTTT
TRBV10-3	16	.	TRBJ2-1	TRBD2	CATLNHAGDSYNEQFF	TGTGCCACCCTGAACCATGCGGGGGACTCCTACAATGAGCAGTTCTTC
TRBV19	13	few	TRBJ2-3	TRBD2	CASTRLAGDTQYF	TGTGCCAGTACGAGACTAGCGGGAGATACGCAGTATTTT
TRBV12-3/TRBV12-4	14	many	TRBJ1-3	TRBD1	CASSLGQGSNTIYF	TGTGCCAGCAGTCTCGGACAGGGCTCGAACACCATATATTTT
TRBV29-1	11	few	TRBJ2-7	.	CSVADETVQYF	TGCAGCGTTGCGGACGAGACAGTACAGTACTTC
TRBV7-8	15	few	TRBJ2-5	.	CASSFSTQRLETQYF	TGTGCCAGCAGCTTTTCGACGCAGAGGCTAGAGACCCAGTACTTC
TRBV20-1	16	many	TRBJ2-4	TRBD1	CSARVQGAGAKNIQYF	TGCAGTGCTAGAGTCCAGGGGGCAGGGGCCAAAAACATTCAGTACTTC
TRBV29-1	14	few	TRBJ1-3	.	CSAWTYDSGNTIYF	TGCAGCGCCTGGACGTATGACTCTGGAAACACCATATATTTT
TRBV3-1	14	many	TRBJ2-7	.	CASSQKVRGDEQYF	TGTGCCAGCAGCCAAAAAGTCAGGGGGGACGAGCAGTACTTC
TRBV30	12	.	TRBJ1-6	.	CAWSVQAAPLHF	TGTGCCTGGAGTGTACAAGCGGCACCCCTCCACTTT
TRBV3-1	16	many	TRBJ2-7	TRBD1	CASSQEFGQGTYEQYF	TGTGCCAGCAGCCAAGAATTCGGACAGGGTACCTACGAGCAGTACTTC
TRBV12-3/TRBV12-4	14	.	TRBJ2-5	.	CASRGGRRQETQYF	TGTGCCAGCAGGGGGGGACGGAGACAAGAGACCCAGTACTTC
TRBV19	17	.	TRBJ1-5	TRBD1	CASSTGGGTVLPQPQHF	TGTGCCAGTAGTACAGGGGGGGGGACAGTCCTCCCTCAGCCCCAGCATTTT
TRBV6-1	16	.	TRBJ1-6	.	CASSVIDAGGNSPLHF	TGTGCCAGCAGTGTTATTGACGCCGGGGGGAATTCACCCCTCCACTTT
TRBV18	15	many	TRBJ2-5	.	CASSPTRTDAGTQYF	TGTGCCAGCTCACCCACCAGGACAGACGCGGGGACCCAGTACTTC
TRBV12-3/TRBV12-4	15	many	TRBJ1-1	.	CASSPSTGSNTEAFF	TGTGCCAGCAGCCCCTCCACAGGGTCAAACACTGAAGCTTTCTTT
TRBV20-1	15	.	TRBJ2-7	.	CSATRRTVSSYEQYF	TGCAGTGCCACCCGTCGGACAGTCAGCTCCTACGAGCAGTACTTC
TRBV20-1	12	.	TRBJ2-1	.	CSASPGRSEQFF	TGCAGTGCTAGTCCGGGTAGAAGTGAGCAGTTCTTC
TRBV5-5	13	many	TRBJ2-1	.	CASSQWRADEQFF	TGTGCCAGCAGCCAATGGAGGGCTGATGAGCAGTTCTTC
TRBV7-9	14	many	TRBJ1-1	.	CASSLRGQSTEAFF	TGTGCCAGCAGCTTAAGGGGACAAAGCACTGAAGCTTTCTTT
TRBV11-3	13	many	TRBJ2-3	.	CASSLSARDTQYF	TGTGCCAGCAGCTTAAGTGCGCGGGATACGCAGTATTTT
TRBV4-2	15	many	TRBJ2-3	.	CASSQTTVSTDTQYF	TGTGCCAGCAGCCAAACGACGGTGAGCACAGATACGCAGTATTTT
TRBV27	15	many	TRBJ2-7	.	CASSLKGGPTYEQYF	TGTGCCAGCAGTTTAAAAGGGGGACCTACCTACGAGCAGTACTTC
TRBV18	17	few	TRBJ2-7	.	CASSPQVRTSNSYEQYF	TGTGCCAGCTCACCACAGGTCAGAACTTCCAACTCCTACGAGCAGTACTTC
TRBV20-1	14	.	TRBJ2-7	.	CSASVPGNSYVQYF	TGCAGTGCTAGCGTACCCGGAAACTCCTACGTGCAGTACTTC
TRBV27	14	many	TRBJ1-1	.	CASGRLAKNTEAFF	TGTGCCAGCGGTCGACTGGCGAAGAACACTGAAGCTTTCTTT
TRBV6-2/TRBV6-3	15	few	TRBJ2-2	TRBD2	CASSSLAGITGELFF	TGTGCCAGCAGTTCACTAGCGGGAATAACCGGGGAGCTGTTTTTT
TRBV5-1	15	many	TRBJ2-4	TRBD1	CASSLEGQGVAGQYF	TGCGCCAGCAGCTTGGAGGGACAGGGCGTGGCGGGGCAGTACTTC
TRBV6-5	14	many	TRBJ2-5	TRBD2	CASSYSSGRETQYF	TGTGCCAGCAGTTACTCTAGCGGGAGAGAGACCCAGTACTTC
TRBV2	14	.	TRBJ1-1	TRBD1	CATGTGQGYSEAFF	TGTGCCACCGGAACCGGACAGGGGTATTCTGAAGCTTTCTTT
TRBV7-2	15	.	TRBJ1-3	.	CASSLDEGPGNTIYF	TGTGCCAGCAGCTTAGACGAAGGGCCTGGAAACACCATATATTTT
TRBV6-1	14	many	TRBJ2-5	.	CASNRRDNQETQYF	TGTGCCAGCAACCGTCGGGACAACCAAGAGACCCAGTACTTC
TRBV5-1	14	many	TRBJ2-7	.	CASSPSRGAYEQYF	TGCGCCAGCAGCCCAAGTAGGGGGGCCTACGAGCAGTACTTC
TRBV12-5	16	few	TRBJ1-5	.	CASVYGERDSNQPQHF	TGTGCTAGTGTTTATGGGGAACGGGATAGCAATCAGCCCCAGCATTTT
TRBV28	14	few	TRBJ2-1	TRBD1	CASSLDRGKNEQFF	TGTGCCAGCAGCCTAGACAGGGGGAAAAATGAGCAGTTCTTC
TRBV18	14	many	TRBJ1-5	TRBD1	CASSPRTGTQPQHF	TGTGCCAGCTCCCCCAGGACAGGTACTCAGCCCCAGCATTTT
TRBV6-1	17	many	TRBJ2-7	TRBD2	CASSPGRVGLVVYEQYF	TGTGCCAGCAGTCCCGGCCGGGTGGGACTAGTCGTATACGAGCAGTACTTC
TRBV19	13	few	TRBJ2-1	.	CASSMGGINEQFF	TGTGCCAGTAGTATGGGCGGGATCAATGAGCAGTTCTTC